Below, one T cell receptor (beta chain) is given with its context. Its antigen is not known. The entry originates in a study of human T cells and chemical hapten exposure. Study information: The sensitizing agent was 2% DPC, placed on about 2 cm by about 2 cm of upper inner arm skin. Study-wide results and limits: Counts of expanded TCRs (at PT1) showed a positive correlation with patch test score.

TCRdb reanalysed the RACE reads using MiXCR and keeps one entry per CDR3 protein. The table includes about 400,000 distinct CDR3 sequences, about 6.3% detected once. Time point specified: patch test 2, 6 weeks after DPC sensitization. The sample's treatment: therapeutic diphenylcyclopropenone sensitization with weekly scalp DPC. The material sequenced was whole blood, taken in connection with sensitization to the hapten diphenylcyclopropenone (DPC). The clonotype was recovered from a woman younger than 30 with alopecia areata. Some clones in this sample may be carry-over from other donors' samples.

Written as DNA, the CDR3 is TGTGCCAGCAGTTTAACAGGCTCCAATTCACCCCTCCACTTT. Translation: CASSLTGSNSPLHF. This chain uses TRBV12-3 or TRBV12-4 with TRBJ1-6; TRBD1 is a possible D gene (5 bases). V was cut by 2 bases and J by 7 bases, with 9 bases left in between. The CDR3 length is 14 residues.